The entry that follows covers one T cell receptor beta chain sequence. Antigen unknown. V was trimmed by 6 bases and J by 1 base, leaving 19 bases between them. The germline V gene encodes CDR1 SQVTM and CDR2 ANQGSEA. The CDR3 runs 16 residues. The entry originates in a study of T cell repertoires in cytomegalovirus infection. Turning to the study itself: Public TCR beta signatures were indicative of both CMV infection and a matching HLA type.

Study conclusions and caveats: CMV carriers with the relevant HLA were identified by cumulative public TCR beta family frequency. Ex vivo, HLA-C-restricted CMV-specific TCR beta clonotypes prevailed over the rest of the response.

TCRdb itself ran the reads through MiXCR, one entry per CDR3 protein. The data contain some 400,000 distinct CDR3 sequences, less than 20% of them singletons. This TCR came from a human donor in good health (CMV status not recorded). Some clones in this sample may be carry-over from other donors' samples. The V call is TRBV29-1, the J call TRBJ1-5; the D gene is possibly TRBD1 (5 bases). Sequences were obtained from PBMCs. The CDR3 coding sequence is TGCAGCGTGGGCCGTTCGGGGCGAGGGAGCAATCAGCCCCAGCATTTT. Amino acids: CSVGRSGRGSNQPQHF.